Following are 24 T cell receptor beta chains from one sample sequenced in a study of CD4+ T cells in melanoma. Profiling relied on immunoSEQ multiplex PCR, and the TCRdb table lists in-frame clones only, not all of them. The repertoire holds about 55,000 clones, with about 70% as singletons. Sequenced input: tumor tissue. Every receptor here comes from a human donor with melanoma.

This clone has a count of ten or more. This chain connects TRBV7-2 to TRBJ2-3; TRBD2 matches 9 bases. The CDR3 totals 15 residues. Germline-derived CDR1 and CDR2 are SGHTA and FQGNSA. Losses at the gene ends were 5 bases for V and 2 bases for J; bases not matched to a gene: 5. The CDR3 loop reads CASSPSGDATDTQYF. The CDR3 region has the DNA TGTGCCAGCAGCCCTAGCGGGGATGCCACAGATACGCAGTATTTT.

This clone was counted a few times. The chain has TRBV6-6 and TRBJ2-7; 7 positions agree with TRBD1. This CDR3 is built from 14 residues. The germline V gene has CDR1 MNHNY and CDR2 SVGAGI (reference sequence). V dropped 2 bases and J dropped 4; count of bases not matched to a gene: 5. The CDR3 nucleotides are TGTGCCAGCAGTTACGGGACAGATGTTTACGAGCAGTACTTC. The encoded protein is CASSYGTDVYEQYF.

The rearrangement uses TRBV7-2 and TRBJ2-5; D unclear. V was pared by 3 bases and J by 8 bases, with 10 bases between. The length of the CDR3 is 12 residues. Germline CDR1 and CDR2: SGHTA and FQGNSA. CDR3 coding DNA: TGTGCCAGCAGCTTCGCTGGGCCCACCCAGTACTTC. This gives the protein CASSFAGPTQYF.

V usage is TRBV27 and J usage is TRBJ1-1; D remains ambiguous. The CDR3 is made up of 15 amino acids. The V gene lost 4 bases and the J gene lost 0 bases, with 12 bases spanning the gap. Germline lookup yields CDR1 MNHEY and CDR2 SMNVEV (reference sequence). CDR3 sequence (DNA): TGTGCCAGCAGTTCCCCGGGTATACTGAACACTGAAGCTTTCTTT. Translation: CASSSPGILNTEAFF.

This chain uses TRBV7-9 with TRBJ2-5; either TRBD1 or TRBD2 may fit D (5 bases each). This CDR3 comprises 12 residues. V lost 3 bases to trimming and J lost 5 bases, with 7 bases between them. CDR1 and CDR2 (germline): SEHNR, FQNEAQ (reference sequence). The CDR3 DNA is TGTGCCAGCAGCTTGGGGGAGGAGACCCAGTACTTC. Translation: CASSLGEETQYF.

This CDR3 reads CAISEGDRGPTEAFF. Here the CDR3 DNA reads TGTGCCATCAGTGAGGGAGACAGGGGGCCTACTGAAGCTTTCTTT. The chain couples TRBV10-3 to TRBJ1-1; 10 bases agree with TRBD1. The CDR3 spans 15 residues. The V and J ends lost 2 bases and 5 bases, in that order; junction bases with no gene match: 5. Germline V CDR1 and CDR2: ENHRY, SYGVKD.

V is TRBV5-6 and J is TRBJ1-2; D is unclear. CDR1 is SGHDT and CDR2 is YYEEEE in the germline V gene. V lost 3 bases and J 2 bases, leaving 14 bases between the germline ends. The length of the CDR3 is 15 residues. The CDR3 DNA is TGTGCCAGCAGCTCCGATCTTGACATGAACTATGGCTACACCTTC. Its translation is CASSSDLDMNYGYTF.

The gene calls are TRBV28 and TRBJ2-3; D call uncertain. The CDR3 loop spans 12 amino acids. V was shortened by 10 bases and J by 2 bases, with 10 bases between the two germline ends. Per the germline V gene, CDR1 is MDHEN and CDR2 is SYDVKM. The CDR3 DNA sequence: TGTGCCACGGGCCGGTTCACAGATACGCAGTATTTT. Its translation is CATGRFTDTQYF.

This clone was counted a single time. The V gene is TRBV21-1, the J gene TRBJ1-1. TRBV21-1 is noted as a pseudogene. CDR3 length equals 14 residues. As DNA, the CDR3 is TGTGCCAGCAGCTTGGCCGGGGGGCTAGGTGAAGCTTTCTTT. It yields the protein CASSLAGGLGEAFF.

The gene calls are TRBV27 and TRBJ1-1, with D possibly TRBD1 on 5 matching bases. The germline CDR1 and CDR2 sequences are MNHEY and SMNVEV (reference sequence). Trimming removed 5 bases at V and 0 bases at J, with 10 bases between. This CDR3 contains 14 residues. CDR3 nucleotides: TGTGCCAGCAGTCTTGGGACGGTGAACACTGAAGCTTTCTTT. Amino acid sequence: CASSLGTVNTEAFF.

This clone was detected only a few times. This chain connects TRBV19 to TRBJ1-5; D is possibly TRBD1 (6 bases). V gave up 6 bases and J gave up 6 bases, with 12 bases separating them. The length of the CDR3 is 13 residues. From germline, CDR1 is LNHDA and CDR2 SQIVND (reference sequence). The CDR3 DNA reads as TGTGCCAGTAGCAACAGGGTGGGTCAGCCCCAGCATTTT. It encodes CASSNRVGQPQHF.

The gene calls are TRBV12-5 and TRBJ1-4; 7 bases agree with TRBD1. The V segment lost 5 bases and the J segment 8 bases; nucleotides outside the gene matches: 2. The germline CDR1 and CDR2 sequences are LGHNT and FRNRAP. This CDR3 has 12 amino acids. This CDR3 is CASGTGAEKLFF. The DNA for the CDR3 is TGTGCTAGTGGTACAGGGGCGGAAAAACTGTTTTTT.

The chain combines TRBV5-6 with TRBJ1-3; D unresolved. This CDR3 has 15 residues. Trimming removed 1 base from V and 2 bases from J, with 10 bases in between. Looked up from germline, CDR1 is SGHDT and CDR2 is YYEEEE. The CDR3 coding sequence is TGTGCCAGCAGCTTGTACCAGAATCCTGGAAACACCATATATTTT. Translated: CASSLYQNPGNTIYF.

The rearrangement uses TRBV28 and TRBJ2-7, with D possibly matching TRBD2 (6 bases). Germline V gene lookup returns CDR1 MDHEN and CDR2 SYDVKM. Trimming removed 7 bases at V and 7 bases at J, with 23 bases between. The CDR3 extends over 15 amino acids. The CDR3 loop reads CASTEGTGSGWEQYF. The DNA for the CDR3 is TGTGCCAGCACCGAAGGGACTGGGTCAGGTTGGGAGCAGTACTTC. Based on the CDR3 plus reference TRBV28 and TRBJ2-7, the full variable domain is DVKVTQSSRYLVKRTGEKVFLECVQDMDHENMFWYRQDPGLGLRLIYFSYDVKMKEKGDIPEGYSVSREKKERFSLILESASTNQTSMYLCASTEGTGSGWEQYFGPGTRLTVT.

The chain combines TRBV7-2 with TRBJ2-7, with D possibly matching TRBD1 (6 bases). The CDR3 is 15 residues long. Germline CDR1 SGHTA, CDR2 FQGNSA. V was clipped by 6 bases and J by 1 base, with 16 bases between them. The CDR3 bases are TGTGCCAGCAGTTTCAAACAGGGCGGATCCTACGAGCAGTACTTC. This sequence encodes CASSFKQGGSYEQYF.

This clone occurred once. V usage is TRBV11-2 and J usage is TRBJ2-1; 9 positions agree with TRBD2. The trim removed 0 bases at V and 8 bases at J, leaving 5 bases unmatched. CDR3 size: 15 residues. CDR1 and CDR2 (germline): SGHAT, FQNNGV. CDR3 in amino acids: CASSLDGTSSHEQFF. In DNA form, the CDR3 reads TGTGCCAGCAGCTTAGACGGGACTAGCAGCCATGAGCAGTTCTTC.

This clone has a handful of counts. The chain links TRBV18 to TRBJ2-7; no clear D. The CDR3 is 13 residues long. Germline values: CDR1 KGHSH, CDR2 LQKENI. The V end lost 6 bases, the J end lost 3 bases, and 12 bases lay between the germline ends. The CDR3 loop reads CASSTSINYEQYF. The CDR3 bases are TGTGCCAGCTCCACCAGTATCAACTACGAGCAGTACTTC.

The CDR3, as DNA: TGTGCCAGCAGCAAGGGCGGTAGTCGATCTGAACCGCCGGGTACCTACGAGCAGTACTTC. This sequence encodes CASSKGGSRSEPPGTYEQYF. The rearrangement joins TRBV21-1 to TRBJ2-7. TRBV21-1 is tagged as a pseudogene. The CDR3 totals 20 residues.

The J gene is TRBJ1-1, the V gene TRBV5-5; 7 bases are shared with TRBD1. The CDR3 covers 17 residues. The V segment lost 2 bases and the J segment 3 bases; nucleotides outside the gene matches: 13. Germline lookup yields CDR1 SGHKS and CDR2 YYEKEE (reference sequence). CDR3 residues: CASSFPRGGWFDTEAFF. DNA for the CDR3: TGTGCCAGCAGCTTTCCCAGGGGGGGGTGGTTTGACACTGAAGCTTTCTTT.

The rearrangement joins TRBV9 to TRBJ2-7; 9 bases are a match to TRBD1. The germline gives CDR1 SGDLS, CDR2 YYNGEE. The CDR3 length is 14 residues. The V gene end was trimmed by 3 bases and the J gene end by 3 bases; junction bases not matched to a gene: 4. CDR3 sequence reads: CASSAGQGDYEQYF. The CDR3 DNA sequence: TGTGCCAGCAGCGCGGGACAGGGAGACTACGAGCAGTACTTC.

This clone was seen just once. In DNA form, the CDR3 reads TGTGCCTGGAGTGCGGAGGGACAGGGGTATTCTGGCTACACCTTC. Protein sequence: CAWSAEGQGYSGYTF. The chain is built from TRBV30 and TRBJ1-2; 10 bases agree with TRBD1. The CDR3 has 15 amino acids. CDR1 and CDR2 (germline): GTSNPN, SVGIG (reference sequence). J gave up 7 bases and V 1 base, and 9 bases lay outside the gene matches.

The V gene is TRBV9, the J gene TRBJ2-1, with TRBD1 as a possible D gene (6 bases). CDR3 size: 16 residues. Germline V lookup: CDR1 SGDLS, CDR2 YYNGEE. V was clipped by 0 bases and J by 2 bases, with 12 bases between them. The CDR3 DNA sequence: TGTGCCAGCAGCGTAGCTGGGGGCGTCACCTACAATGAGCAGTTCTTC. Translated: CASSVAGGVTYNEQFF.

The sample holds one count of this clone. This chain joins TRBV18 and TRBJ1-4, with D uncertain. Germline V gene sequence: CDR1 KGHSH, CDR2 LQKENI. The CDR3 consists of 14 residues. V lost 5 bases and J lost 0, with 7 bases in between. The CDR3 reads CASSIYATNEKLFF. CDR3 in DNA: TGTGCCAGCTCAATTTATGCAACTAATGAAAAACTGTTTTTT.

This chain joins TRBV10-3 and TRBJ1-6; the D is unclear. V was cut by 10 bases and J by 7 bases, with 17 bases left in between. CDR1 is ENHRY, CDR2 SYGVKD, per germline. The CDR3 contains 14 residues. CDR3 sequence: CATRKPLGNSPLHF. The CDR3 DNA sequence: TGTGCCACCCGAAAGCCCCTCGGAAATTCACCCCTCCACTTT.